Detailed here is one TCR beta chain. No cognate antigen has been identified for it. No qualities accompany the bases; no much larger clone lies one base away. TCRbeta CDR3 regions were amplified from genomic DNA by means of the immunoSEQ Assay, a bias-controlled multiplex PCR. The published analysis was carried out like this. Within the assay, amplification of reference gene primers was used to estimate how many nucleated cells each sample contained. To quantify the absolute abundance of each unique TCRbeta CDR3 rearrangement, sequence reads were collapsed and filtered. For each sample, productive Simpson clonality was calculated by taking the square root of Simpson's diversity index across productive rearrangements. TCRdb provides this immuneACCESS table in a form limited to in-frame rearrangements. Some clones are lacking; in checked studies, under half of them reflect an unresolved V gene, and why the rest are absent is not known. V, J and clone size were drawn from that table, and D and trimming were deduced from the DNA. For this sample the table gives some 350,000 clones, of which roughly 90% were detected only once. Jointly, the top ten make up around 3% of the sample.

These data are taken from a study of blood T cell repertoires in COVID-19 (TCRdb year 2020). About the investigation overall: Samples from collaborators originated in the United States, Italy and Spain and spanned both the acute and convalescent phases of COVID-19. The prospective study material was composed of cDNA or gDNA derived from T cells, B-cell-depleted T cells, or PBMCs. Subjects who had been exposed to COVID-19, were actively infected with it, or had recovered from it provided the deeply sampled blood TCRbeta repertoires that made up the dataset. The repertoires were released in a freely available public database meant as a resource for research on the immune response to SARS-CoV-2. The samples were drawn from two sources: the first 160 participants of the ongoing ImmuneRACE study, and fewer than 1,500 subjects contributed by 6 global collaborators. A de-identified subject ID, COVID-19 status, age in years and sex were almost always included in the sample metadata. Where available, HLA class I and class II types were taken from metadata supplied by the sample provider and were not determined by assay-based typing. General conclusions and limits of the study: How much clinical and demographic metadata was included differed by source and by participant, and the metadata was provided uncurated.

V drops 5 bases and J drops 10 bases, leaving 15 bases in between. The CDR3 numbers 13 residues from cysteine through phenylalanine. Just the 39-base CDR3 DNA is kept, in frame starting at base 1. One collaborating source in Seattle enrolled patients during active infection and followed them longitudinally through the course of disease. The collaborating institutions used their own protocols to collect whole blood in K2EDTA tubes. For TCRbeta analysis, collaborators shipped samples as frozen whole blood, isolated PBMCs, or DNA extracted from either of those sample types. Sequenced: peripheral blood. Recombination linked TRBV12-3 or TRBV12-4 to TRBJ2-1; no D gene can be assigned with confidence. This TCR derives from a woman aged 30 to 39 with COVID-19, enrolled during active disease. The DNA reads TGTGCCAGCAGTCCCCGAGACGGCGGCGAGCAGTTCTTC. This codes for CASSPRDGGEQFF.